Below are 27 T cell receptor beta chains sequenced from a single sample in a study of T-cell memory formation after mild COVID-19. TCRdb reprocessed the 5' RACE reads with MiXCR, giving one entry per CDR3 protein. Of hundreds of thousands of distinct CDR3 sequences listed, 15% to 20% are singletons. Sequenced input: PBMCs or a T cell subset sorted from them (not recorded which). The source is a man younger than 35 who had mild COVID-19 (a few samples of this study predate the infection). Cell type and time point are not known.

V and J are TRBV6-1 and TRBJ2-6; possibly TRBD1 for D (6 bases). Germline values: CDR1 MNHNS, CDR2 SASEGT. The V and J ends lost 8 bases and 2 bases respectively, with 10 bases between them. CDR3 length: 14 amino acids. The CDR3 here is CASLRDTGANVLTF. As DNA, the CDR3 is TGTGCCAGCCTCCGGGACACTGGGGCCAACGTCCTGACTTTC.

J is TRBJ2-3 and V is TRBV7-9; TRBD2 matches 14 bases. The CDR3 totals 16 residues. With V trimmed by 5 bases and J by 4 bases, 5 bases remained unmatched. Germline V lookup: CDR1 SEHNR, CDR2 FQNEAQ (reference sequence). The CDR3 DNA sequence: TGTGCCAGCAGCCAAACGGGACTAGCGGGGGCAGATACGCAGTATTTT. This codes for CASSQTGLAGADTQYF.

The chain employs TRBV5-1 and TRBJ2-5; D is perhaps TRBD1 or TRBD2 (6 bases each). The CDR3 length is 14 residues. Trimming pared 2 bases from V and 5 bases from J, leaving 13 bases between. The germline CDR1 and CDR2 sequences are SGHRS and YFSETQ. The CDR3 protein is CASSLGGQMETQYF. CDR3 bases: TGCGCCAGCAGCTTAGGGGGGCAAATGGAGACCCAGTACTTC.

The chain is built from TRBV12-3 or TRBV12-4 and TRBJ2-5; the match to TRBD2 covers 8 bases. The CDR3 has 17 amino acids. The trim removed 5 bases at V and 3 bases at J, leaving 14 bases unmatched. CDR3 sequence (DNA): TGTGCCAGCAGTCGGACCCCTGGGCGGGAGGCGGAAGAGACCCAGTACTTC. Protein: CASSRTPGREAEETQYF.

V gene TRBV19 combines with J gene TRBJ1-2, with D possibly TRBD1 on 5 matching bases. Per germline, CDR1 LNHDA and CDR2 SQIVND (reference sequence). V lost 3 bases and J 6 bases, leaving 11 bases between the germline ends. The CDR3 runs 13 residues. CDR3 nucleotides: TGTGCCAGTAGTATTACAGGCGTAGATGGCTACACCTTC. Amino acids: CASSITGVDGYTF.

This clonotype occurred a few times. The gene calls are TRBV2 and TRBJ2-7; 7 bases map to TRBD2. The V and J ends lost 5 bases and 1 base, in that order; junction bases with no gene match: 11. The V gene's germline CDR1 is SNHLY and CDR2 FYNNEI. The CDR3 spans 16 residues. The CDR3: CASSYSMTSSSYEQYV. In DNA form, the CDR3 reads TGTGCCAGCAGTTATTCTATGACTAGCAGTTCCTACGAGCAGTACGTC.

This clonotype was seen only a few times. The chain has TRBV6-1 and TRBJ1-6; D uncertain. Germline V CDR1 and CDR2: MNHNS, SASEGT. With 0 bases removed from V and 9 bases from J, the gap between germline ends came to 9 bases. This CDR3 spans 14 amino acids. In DNA form, the CDR3 reads TGTGCCAGCAGTGAAGCAGGGATAGGTTCACCCCTCCACTTT. Its protein is CASSEAGIGSPLHF.

The rearrangement uses TRBV20-1 and TRBJ2-7; TRBD1 matches 9 bases. Losses at the gene ends were 6 bases for V and 2 bases for J; bases not matched to a gene: 5. The germline V gene encodes CDR1 DFQATT and CDR2 SNEGSKA (reference sequence). The CDR3 has 13 amino acids. The CDR3 protein is CSAVGTGPYEQYF. The CDR3 DNA sequence: TGCAGTGCCGTCGGGACAGGGCCCTACGAGCAGTACTTC.

In its sample, this clonotype was seen a few times. This chain uses TRBV5-6 with TRBJ1-1; D might be TRBD1 (5 bases). The CDR3 is 15 amino acids. The germline V gene has CDR1 SGHDT and CDR2 YYEEEE. Trimming removed 2 bases at V and 5 bases at J, with 16 bases between. CDR3 nucleotides: TGTGCCAGCAGCTTTATTTCGGGCAGGGCGACTGAAGCTTTCTTT. Its protein product is CASSFISGRATEAFF. The whole variable domain, filled in from reference TRBV5-6 and TRBJ1-1, reads DAGVTQSPTHLIKTRGQQVTLRCSPKSGHDTVSWYQQALGQGPQFIFQYYEEEERQRGNFPDRFSGHQFPNYSSELNVNALLLGDSALYLCASSFISGRATEAFFGQGTRLTVV.

The chain carries TRBV5-1 and TRBJ1-1; D remains unclear. The ends were cut back, 4 bases at V and 6 bases at J, with 13 bases in the middle. Germline CDR1 and CDR2: SGHRS and YFSETQ. The CDR3 totals 13 residues. In nucleotides, the CDR3 is TGCGCCAGCAGCCCCGCGCGAGCGCCTGAAGCTTTCTTT. This gives the protein CASSPARAPEAFF.

This chain links TRBV20-1 with TRBJ2-5, with TRBD2 matching over 8 bases. The CDR3 covers 14 residues. Germline V gene sequence: CDR1 DFQATT, CDR2 SNEGSKA (reference sequence). V shed 3 bases, J shed 4 bases, and the junction held 7 bases outside the gene matches. CDR3 nucleotide sequence: TGCAGTGCTAGTACGGGACTAGTTGTAGAGACCCAGTACTTC. This codes for CSASTGLVVETQYF.

The chain uses TRBV9 and TRBJ2-2; 9 nucleotides align to TRBD2. V gave up 0 bases and J gave up 1 base; unmatched junction bases: 4. The CDR3 extends over 17 amino acids. CDR1 is SGDLS, CDR2 YYNGEE, per germline. CDR3 nucleotide sequence: TGTGCCAGCAGCGTAGTAGCGGGGGCCCAGAACACCGGGGAGCTGTTTTTT. Translation: CASSVVAGAQNTGELFF.

The chain links TRBV7-3 to TRBJ2-1, with 10 bases matching TRBD2. Trimming at V came to 5 bases and at J to 5 bases, leaving 6 bases not matched to a gene. The CDR3 totals 15 residues. Germline V CDR1 and CDR2: SGHTA, FQGTGA. The CDR3 nucleotides read TGTGCCAGCAGCCGCGGACTAGCGGTAAACAATGAGCAGTTCTTC. As protein: CASSRGLAVNNEQFF.

As for this clonotype: Mismatch with germline at one junction end may stem from a read error. This chain connects TRBV29-1 to TRBJ1-2; 8 bases align to TRBD1. CDR1 and CDR2 (germline): SQVTM, ANQGSEA. This CDR3 has 14 residues. CDR3 DNA: TGCAGCGTTGGGATACGACAGGGGATAGATGGGGACTCCTTC. Residues: CSVGIRQGIDGDSF. The entire variable domain, with the rest obtained from reference TRBV29-1 and TRBJ1-2, is as follows: SAVISQKPSRDICQRGTSLTIQCQVDSQVTMMFWYRQQPGQSLTLIATANQGSEATYESGFVIDKFPISRPNLTFSTLTVSNMSPEDSSIYLCSVGIRQGIDGDSFGSGTRLTVV.

The V and J genes are TRBV9 and TRBJ2-1; D not certain. The ends were cut back, 0 bases at V and 10 bases at J, with 11 bases in the middle. This CDR3 has 13 amino acids. Germline V lookup: CDR1 SGDLS, CDR2 YYNGEE. The CDR3 here is CASSVDLGREQFF. In DNA form, the CDR3 reads TGTGCCAGCAGCGTAGATCTGGGAAGGGAGCAGTTCTTC.

There are a few counts of this clonotype. The V gene is TRBV5-6, the J gene TRBJ2-7; no definite D call. The germline CDR1 and CDR2 sequences are SGHDT and YYEEEE. Trimming shortened V by 5 bases and J by 0 bases, and 15 bases separated the two germline ends. The CDR3 covers 15 residues. The CDR3 bases are TGTGCCAGCAGTACCCGACGCGTAAGCTCCTACGAGCAGTACGTC. Its translation: CASSTRRVSSYEQYV.

This clonotype was recorded a few times. This sequence joins TRBV4-2 and TRBJ2-1; D uncertain. Germline CDR1 reads LGHNA; CDR2 reads YNFKEQ. Trimming removed 3 bases from V and 0 bases from J, with 3 bases in between. The CDR3 loop spans 13 amino acids. CDR3 coding DNA: TGTGCCAGCAGCCAGGCCTCCTACAATGAGCAGTTCTTC. Translated, it gives CASSQASYNEQFF.

This clonotype was counted between two and nine times. CDR3 protein: CASSLAPEGEQYF. The DNA for the CDR3 is TGCGCCAGCAGCTTGGCCCCCGAGGGCGAGCAGTACTTC. J is TRBJ2-7 and V is TRBV5-1; D might be TRBD2 (5 bases). CDR1 is SGHRS, CDR2 YFSETQ, per germline. Trimming removed 0 bases at V and 6 bases at J, with 10 bases between. CDR3 length: 13 amino acids.

The chain links TRBV4-1 to TRBJ2-3; 7 bases are a match to TRBD2. The CDR3 extends over 19 amino acids. CDR1 and CDR2 (germline): MGHRA, YSYEKL. V trimming: 1 base; J trimming: 0 bases; junction bases outside the gene matches: 13. The CDR3 reads CASSQVFNRLAASTDTQYF. Written as DNA, the CDR3 is TGCGCCAGCAGCCAAGTGTTTAATCGGCTAGCGGCAAGCACAGATACGCAGTATTTT.

This clonotype was counted many times. This rearrangement joins TRBV5-5 to TRBJ2-1, with 9 positions matching TRBD1. CDR1 and CDR2 from the germline V gene are SGHKS and YYEKEE (reference sequence). This CDR3 spans 15 amino acids. J was trimmed by 4 bases and V by 4 bases; bases with no gene match: 6. The CDR3 coding sequence is TGTGCCAGCAGCGCAGCTGGACAGGGGTACAATGAGCAGTTCTTC. Protein product: CASSAAGQGYNEQFF.

The gene calls are TRBV7-2 and TRBJ1-2; TRBD1 aligns across 7 bases. V lost 0 bases, J lost 7 bases, and 5 bases stayed unmatched. This CDR3 has 14 amino acids. Germline lookup yields CDR1 SGHTA and CDR2 FQGNSA. CDR3 sequence reads: CASSLAEGARGYTF. For the CDR3, the DNA is TGTGCCAGCAGCTTAGCGGAGGGGGCTCGTGGCTACACCTTC.

This clonotype was recorded at least ten times. The chain is built from TRBV7-2 and TRBJ1-1; 7 bases map to TRBD1. Germline V gene sequence: CDR1 SGHTA, CDR2 FQGNSA. The CDR3 contains 14 residues. With V trimmed by 5 bases and J by 3 bases, 6 bases remained unmatched. CDR3 amino acids: CASSLRDRYTEAFF. In DNA, the CDR3 is TGTGCCAGCAGCCTCCGGGACAGATACACTGAAGCTTTCTTT.

The chain has TRBV5-1 and TRBJ2-2; 7 bases match TRBD2. The CDR3 totals 15 residues. Trimming removed 3 bases from V and 3 bases from J; junction bases left unmatched: 5. CDR1 SGHRS and CDR2 YFSETQ come from the germline V gene. The CDR3 sequence is CASSSSLADTGELFF. Here the CDR3 DNA reads TGCGCCAGCAGCTCCTCCCTAGCGGACACCGGGGAGCTGTTTTTT.

This clonotype has only a few counts. CDR3 sequence reads: CASSLTRAIGTEAFF. CDR3 nucleotide sequence: TGTGCCAGCAGCTTAACCCGGGCCATAGGGACTGAAGCTTTCTTT. The chain carries TRBV11-2 and TRBJ1-1, with no clear D. V shed 2 bases and J shed 5 bases, with 15 bases lying between them. Germline values: CDR1 SGHAT, CDR2 FQNNGV. The length of the CDR3 is 15 residues. Using reference TRBV11-2 and TRBJ1-1 for the parts outside the CDR3, the full variable domain is EAGVAQSPRYKIIEKRQSVAFWCNPISGHATLYWYQQILGQGPKLLIQFQNNGVVDDSQLPKDRFSAERLKGVDSTLKIQPAKLEDSAVYLCASSLTRAIGTEAFFGQGTRLTVV.

The rearrangement links TRBV5-4 to TRBJ1-1; D is undetermined. The V end lost 6 bases, the J end lost 4 bases, and 13 bases lay between the germline ends. Germline V gene data show CDR1 as SGHNT and CDR2 as YYREEE (reference sequence). The CDR3 covers 13 residues. This chain's CDR3 is CASTHPRGTEAFF. The CDR3 region has the DNA TGTGCCAGCACCCACCCCCGGGGCACTGAAGCTTTCTTT.

This clonotype was seen repeatedly, ten times or more. V and J are TRBV4-1 and TRBJ2-5; D is unresolved. The CDR3 spans 13 residues. Germline lookup yields CDR1 MGHRA and CDR2 YSYEKL. V was clipped by 5 bases and J by 2 bases, with 9 bases between them. CDR3 residues: CASSVIEQETQYF. CDR3 nucleotides: TGCGCCAGCAGCGTTATCGAGCAAGAGACCCAGTACTTC.

This clonotype was counted between two and nine times. The J gene is TRBJ2-1, the V gene TRBV5-1, with D possibly TRBD2 on 5 matching bases. V was cut by 1 base and J by 9 bases, with 8 bases left in between. The CDR3 loop spans 12 amino acids. Germline lookup yields CDR1 SGHRS and CDR2 YFSETQ. The CDR3 here is CASSLNEGEQFF. The DNA for the CDR3 is TGCGCCAGCAGCTTGAACGAGGGTGAGCAGTTCTTC.